The TCR beta chain described here comes from a study of blood T cell repertoires in COVID-19. As handled by the study authors: Scientists estimated how many nucleated cells there were by amplifying reference gene primers. Repertoires were generated with immunoSEQ multiplex PCR, while TCRdb's copy carries only in-frame clones and drops some. Clone size and the V and J calls come from that table; the DNA yielded D and trimming. The repertoire holds hundreds of thousands of clones, with approximately 85% as singletons. Germline CDR1 and CDR2: MNHEY and SMNVEV (reference sequence). The CDR3 sequence is 14 residues long. V gave up 8 bases and J gave up 4 bases; unmatched junction bases: 9.

This rearrangement joins TRBV27 to TRBJ1-1, with 8 positions matching TRBD1. The TCR originated in a woman aged 55-70 years with active or convalescent COVID-19. Sequencing was done on a sample of peripheral blood. The CDR3 spells CASGPRGRGTEAFF. The CDR3 DNA is TGTGCCAGCGGACCCAGGGGGCGCGGCACTGAAGCTTTCTTT.